This T cell receptor beta chain was sequenced during a study of blood T cell repertoires in COVID-19. Study-level background: T cells, B-cell-depleted T cells, or PBMCs provided the cDNA or gDNA that served as material.

Data came from immunoSEQ multiplex PCR; TCRdb stores just in-frame clones and leaves some out. The sample holds 350,000 to 400,000 clones; approximately 90% are singletons and the top ten take about 0.86%. A COVID-19 case had been met by exposed participants during the 2 weeks before study entry. The clonotype was recovered from a woman in her thirties or forties who had been exposed to COVID-19. Sequenced material: PBMCs or T cells enriched from blood (not recorded which).

The CDR3, as DNA: TGTGCCACGACAGCACTTCTTAACTATGGCTACACCTTC. It yields the protein CATTALLNYGYTF. This chain connects TRBV12-3 or TRBV12-4 to TRBJ1-2; TRBD1 might be the D (5 bases). The ends were cut back, 10 bases at V and 1 base at J, with 13 bases in the middle. The CDR3 totals 13 residues.